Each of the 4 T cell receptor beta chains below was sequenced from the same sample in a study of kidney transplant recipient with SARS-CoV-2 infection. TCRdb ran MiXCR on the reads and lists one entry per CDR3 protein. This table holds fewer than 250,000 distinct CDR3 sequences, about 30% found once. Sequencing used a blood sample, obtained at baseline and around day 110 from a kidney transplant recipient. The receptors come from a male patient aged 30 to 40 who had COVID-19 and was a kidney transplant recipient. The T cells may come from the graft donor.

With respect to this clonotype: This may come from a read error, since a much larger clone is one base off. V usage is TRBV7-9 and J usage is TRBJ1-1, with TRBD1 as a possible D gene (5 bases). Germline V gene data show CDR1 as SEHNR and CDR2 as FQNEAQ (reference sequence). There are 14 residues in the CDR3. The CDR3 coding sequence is TGTGCCAGCGGCTTATGGGGGGACAACACTGAAGCTTTCTTT. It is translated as CASGLWGDNTEAFF.

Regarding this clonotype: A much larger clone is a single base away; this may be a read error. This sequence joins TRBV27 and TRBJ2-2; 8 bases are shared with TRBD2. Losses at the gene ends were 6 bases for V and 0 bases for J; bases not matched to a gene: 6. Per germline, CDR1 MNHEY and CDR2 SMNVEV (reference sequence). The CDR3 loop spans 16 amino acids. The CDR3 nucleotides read TGTGCCAGCAGGAGACTAGCGAGGCCGAACACCGGGGAGCTGTTTTTT. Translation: CASRRLARPNTGELFF.

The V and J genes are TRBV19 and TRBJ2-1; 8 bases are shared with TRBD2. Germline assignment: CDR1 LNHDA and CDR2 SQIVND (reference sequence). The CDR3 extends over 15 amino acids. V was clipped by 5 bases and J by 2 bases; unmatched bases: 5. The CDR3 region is CASSPGLAPYNEQFF. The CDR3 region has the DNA TGTGCCAGTAGTCCAGGACTAGCTCCCTACAATGAGCAGTTCTTC.

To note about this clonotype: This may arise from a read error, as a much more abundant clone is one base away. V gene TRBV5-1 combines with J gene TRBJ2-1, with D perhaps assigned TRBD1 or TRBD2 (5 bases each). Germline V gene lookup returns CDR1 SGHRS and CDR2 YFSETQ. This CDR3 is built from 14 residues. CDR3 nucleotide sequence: TGCGCCAGCAGCTGGGGCCCAGCGGCCAATGAGCAGTCCTTC. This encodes CASSWGPAANEQSF.